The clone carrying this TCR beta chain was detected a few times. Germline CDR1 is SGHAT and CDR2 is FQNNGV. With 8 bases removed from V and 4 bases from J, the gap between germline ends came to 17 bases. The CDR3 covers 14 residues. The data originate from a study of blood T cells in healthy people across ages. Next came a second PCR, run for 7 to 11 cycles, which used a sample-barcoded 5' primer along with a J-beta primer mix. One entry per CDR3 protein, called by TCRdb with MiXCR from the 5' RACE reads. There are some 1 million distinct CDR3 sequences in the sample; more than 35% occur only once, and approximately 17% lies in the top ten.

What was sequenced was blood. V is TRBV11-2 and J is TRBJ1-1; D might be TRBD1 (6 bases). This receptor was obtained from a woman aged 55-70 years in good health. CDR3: CASSTAGVVTEAFF. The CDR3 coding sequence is TGTGCCAGCTCCACGGCAGGGGTAGTCACTGAAGCTTTCTTT.